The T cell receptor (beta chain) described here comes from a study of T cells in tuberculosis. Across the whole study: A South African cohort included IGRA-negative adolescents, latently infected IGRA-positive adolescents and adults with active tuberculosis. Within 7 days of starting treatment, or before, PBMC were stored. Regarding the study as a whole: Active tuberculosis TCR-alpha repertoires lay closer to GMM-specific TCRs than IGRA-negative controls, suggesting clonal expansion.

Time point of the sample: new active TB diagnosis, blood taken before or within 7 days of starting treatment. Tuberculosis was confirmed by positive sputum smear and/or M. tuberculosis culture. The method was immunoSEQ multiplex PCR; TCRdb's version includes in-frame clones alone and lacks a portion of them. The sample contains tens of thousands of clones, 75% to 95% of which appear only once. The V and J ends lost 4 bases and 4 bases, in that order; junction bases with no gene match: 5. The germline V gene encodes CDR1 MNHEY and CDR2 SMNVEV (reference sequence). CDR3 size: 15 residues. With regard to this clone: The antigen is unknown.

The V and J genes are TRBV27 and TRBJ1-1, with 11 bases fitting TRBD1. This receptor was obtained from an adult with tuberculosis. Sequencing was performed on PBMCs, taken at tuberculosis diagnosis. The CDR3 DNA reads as TGTGCCAGCAGTTACTTGGGGACAGGGGGCACTGAAGCTTTCTTT. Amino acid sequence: CASSYLGTGGTEAFF.